The 29 T cell receptor beta chains reported below all come from one sample, sequenced in a study of beta chain features in type 1 diabetes. Antigens for these TCRs are unknown. Expressed TCRB transcripts were sequenced after all isolated RNA was converted to cDNA. Here immunoSEQ multiplex PCR was the method, and the copy in TCRdb shows in-frame clones only, minus some. The data hold roughly 150,000 clones, with about 10% observed a single time. Overall study results and limits: Shortening of TCRB CDR3s, moderate but significant, appeared in all four CD4+ subsets of Type 1 diabetes patients.

Sequencing input: central memory CD4+ T cells from blood. These receptors originate from a woman aged 30 to 39 with type 1 diabetes.

This chain connects TRBV7-9 to TRBJ2-7; 8 nucleotides align to TRBD2. In germline, CDR1 is SEHNR, CDR2 FQNEAQ (reference sequence). The V segment lost 3 bases and the J segment 3 bases; nucleotides outside the gene matches: 1. CDR3 length: 13 amino acids. The DNA for the CDR3 is TGTGCCAGCAGCTTCGCGGGAGGCTACGAGCAGTACTTC. The encoded protein is CASSFAGGYEQYF.

The table lists this clone with a few counts. The CDR3 region is CASSLRQSINYGYTF. For the CDR3, the DNA is TGTGCCAGCAGCTTGAGGCAGAGTATTAACTATGGCTACACCTTC. The rearrangement links TRBV13 to TRBJ1-2, with unresolved D. Germline CDR1 and CDR2: PRHDT and FYEKMQ (reference sequence). This CDR3 spans 15 amino acids. V was clipped by 3 bases and J by 1 base, with 12 bases between them.

V is TRBV30 and J is TRBJ2-5; weak D call: TRBD2 (6 bases). Germline V CDR1 and CDR2: GTSNPN, SVGIG (reference sequence). The CDR3 extends over 13 amino acids. V was trimmed by 5 bases and J by 2 bases, leaving 12 bases between them. The CDR3 sequence is CAWDGGLQETQYF. The DNA for the CDR3 is TGTGCCTGGGATGGAGGGTTACAAGAGACCCAGTACTTC.

This clone has a handful of counts. Here the CDR3 DNA reads TGTGCCAGCAGCCAGACAGTGAGCGGGAACAATCAGCCCCAGCATTTT. This gives the protein CASSQTVSGNNQPQHF. This chain links TRBV4-2 with TRBJ1-5; D is perhaps TRBD1 (5 bases). Trimming left V 3 bases short and J 3 bases short, with 15 bases between. The CDR3 has 16 residues. CDR1 and CDR2 from the germline V gene are LGHNA and YNFKEQ.

The chain combines TRBV6-5 with TRBJ1-1, with 9 bases that match TRBD1. Germline V gives CDR1 MNHEY, CDR2 SVGAGI. This CDR3 has 13 amino acids. V lost 6 bases to trimming and J lost 12 bases; unmatched junction nucleotides: 11. Here the CDR3 DNA reads TGTGCCAGCAGCGAGACGGGGACAGGGTCAACTTTCTTT. This translates into CASSETGTGSTFF.

The rearrangement uses TRBV19 and TRBJ1-4, with TRBD1 matching over 9 bases. The V gene's germline CDR1 is LNHDA and CDR2 SQIVND (reference sequence). The CDR3 is 15 amino acids. The J segment lost 7 bases and the V segment lost 4 bases, leaving 7 bases of the junction unmatched. The CDR3 sequence is CASSKQGATGEKLFF. CDR3 nucleotides: TGTGCCAGTAGTAAACAGGGGGCGACGGGTGAAAAACTGTTTTTT.

The V gene is TRBV28, the J gene TRBJ2-6; perhaps TRBD2 as D (6 bases). The V gene's germline CDR1 is MDHEN and CDR2 SYDVKM. The CDR3 length is 15 residues. The V end lost 3 bases, the J end lost 0 bases, and 6 bases lay between the germline ends. The CDR3 sequence: CASSLRDSGANVLTF. CDR3 DNA sequence: TGTGCCAGCAGTTTGCGGGACTCTGGGGCCAACGTCCTGACTTTC.

This clone was seen only a few times. V is TRBV18 and J is TRBJ2-1, with D perhaps TRBD2 (5 bases). Per germline, CDR1 KGHSH and CDR2 LQKENI. Trimming removed 0 bases at V and 8 bases at J, with 8 bases between. The CDR3 spans 13 residues. CDR3 bases: TGTGCCAGCTCACCACCCGGGATCCATGAGCAGTTCTTC. It specifies CASSPPGIHEQFF.

The V gene is TRBV19, the J gene TRBJ1-5, with a weak D call TRBD1 (5 bases). CDR1 and CDR2 (germline): LNHDA, SQIVND (reference sequence). V lost 5 bases, J lost 1 base, and 15 bases lay in between. CDR3 length: 16 residues. Here the CDR3 reads CASSVGTRGSNQPQHF. CDR3 DNA sequence: TGTGCCAGTAGTGTAGGGACCCGCGGGAGCAATCAGCCCCAGCATTTT.

This clone has a handful of counts. The J gene is TRBJ2-5, the V gene TRBV30; D gene unclear. Trimming left V 0 bases short and J 6 bases short, with 11 bases between. Germline V CDR1 and CDR2: GTSNPN, SVGIG (reference sequence). CDR3 length equals 13 residues. CDR3 protein: CAWSVLSKKTQYF. The DNA of the CDR3 is TGTGCCTGGAGTGTACTATCCAAGAAGACCCAGTACTTC.

V and J are TRBV29-1 and TRBJ1-2; D is possibly TRBD1 (5 bases). The germline gives CDR1 SQVTM, CDR2 ANQGSEA. Between the trimmed V and J ends, which lost 4 bases and 7 bases, there was a span of 16 bases. CDR3 length equals 13 residues. The CDR3 loop is CSVGPRDSGGYTF. Written as DNA, the CDR3 is TGCAGCGTTGGGCCCCGGGACTCTGGTGGCTACACCTTC.

The gene calls are TRBV2 and TRBJ1-1; the D gene is possibly TRBD1 (6 bases). Trimming left V 5 bases short and J 4 bases short, with 14 bases between. There are 14 residues in the CDR3. CDR1 SNHLY and CDR2 FYNNEI come from the germline V gene. The CDR3 region has the DNA TGTGCCAGCAGTTCGGAACAGGGTTTCACTGAAGCTTTCTTT. This translates into CASSSEQGFTEAFF.

This clone was observed a handful of times. The chain recombines TRBV28 with TRBJ2-2; TRBD2 agrees at 12 bases. Germline V lookup: CDR1 MDHEN, CDR2 SYDVKM. The CDR3 loop spans 15 amino acids. With 1 base clipped from V and 9 bases from J, the junction kept 3 bases outside the gene matches. For the CDR3, the DNA is TGTGCCAGCAGTTTATTGACTAGCGGGAGCCGGGAGCTGTTTTTT. Residues: CASSLLTSGSRELFF.

This clone was detected ten times or more. The chain has TRBV7-2 and TRBJ1-2; 12 positions agree with TRBD1. The CDR3 runs to 17 residues. Germline CDR1 reads SGHTA; CDR2 reads FQGNSA. The V and J ends lost 0 bases and 6 bases, in that order; junction bases with no gene match: 8. In DNA form, the CDR3 reads TGTGCCAGCAGCTTAGCAGTGGGACAGGGGGCGAGAGATGGCTACACCTTC. Its protein product is CASSLAVGQGARDGYTF.

V is TRBV27 and J is TRBJ2-5; weak D call: TRBD1 (5 bases). This CDR3 has 14 amino acids. Germline V gene sequence: CDR1 MNHEY, CDR2 SMNVEV (reference sequence). Trimming took off 1 base at V and 4 bases at J, with 10 bases between the two ends. This CDR3 reads CASSLLGPAETQYF. The DNA for the CDR3 is TGTGCCAGCAGTTTATTGGGGCCGGCAGAGACCCAGTACTTC.

Worth noting for this clone: Distinct nucleotide sequences in the sample also encode this CDR3. V is TRBV7-9 and J is TRBJ1-1; tentative D call: TRBD1 (6 bases). The CDR3 contains 13 residues. Trimming stripped 5 bases from V and 1 base from J, with 8 bases between. CDR1 and CDR2 from the germline V gene are SEHNR and FQNEAQ (reference sequence). In DNA, the CDR3 is TGTGCCAGCAGCCTGGACAGGAACACTGAAGCTTTCTTT. This sequence encodes CASSLDRNTEAFF.

The sample holds a few counts of this clone. The CDR3 nucleotides read TGTGCCAGCAGCTTGTCGGGAGGGCCGGGAACTGGTTCCTACAATGAGCAGTTCTTC. This gives the protein CASSLSGGPGTGSYNEQFF. V gene TRBV5-6 combines with J gene TRBJ2-1, with 8 nucleotides matching TRBD2. The V gene's germline CDR1 is SGHDT and CDR2 YYEEEE. V gave up 1 base and J gave up 1 base; unmatched junction bases: 13. This CDR3 contains 19 residues.

This clone has just a few counts. The rearrangement links TRBV6-5 to TRBJ2-7; D possibly corresponds to TRBD1 (6 bases). Germline loops: CDR1 MNHEY, CDR2 SVGAGI. There are 15 residues in the CDR3. Deletions cut 6 bases from V and 1 base from J, with 16 bases between. CDR3 in amino acids: CASRVGAGDSYEQYF. The CDR3 DNA is TGTGCCAGCAGGGTTGGGGCAGGGGATTCCTACGAGCAGTACTTC.

This clone was seen more than once but under ten times. The chain couples TRBV5-1 to TRBJ2-1; TRBD1 matches 7 bases. Germline CDR1 is SGHRS and CDR2 is YFSETQ. After removal of 1 base from V and 8 bases from J, the junction contained 6 bases not matched to a gene. The CDR3 loop spans 14 amino acids. CDR3 residues: CASSLTGAFDEQFF. Written as DNA, the CDR3 is TGCGCCAGCAGCTTGACAGGGGCGTTCGATGAGCAGTTCTTC.

The genes are TRBV28 and TRBJ2-5; TRBD2 is a possible D gene (6 bases). The CDR3 is made up of 14 amino acids. From germline, CDR1 is MDHEN and CDR2 SYDVKM. V shed 6 bases and J shed 6 bases, with 17 bases lying between them. The CDR3 DNA sequence: TGTGCCAGCAGCCCGCCTGGGGGGAGACAGACCCAGTACTTC. This gives the protein CASSPPGGRQTQYF.

The chain links TRBV18 to TRBJ1-1; 7 nucleotides line up with TRBD1. This CDR3 comprises 15 residues. Germline V gene sequence: CDR1 KGHSH, CDR2 LQKENI. After removal of 3 bases from V and 6 bases from J, the junction contained 10 bases not matched to a gene. In DNA, the CDR3 is TGTGCCAGCTCACCCTCGACAGGGTTTGAGGCTGAAGCTTTCTTT. Its protein is CASSPSTGFEAEAFF.

The gene calls are TRBV23-1 and TRBJ2-5; 9 nucleotides line up with TRBD1. TRBV23-1 is assigned to the ORF class and has an uncertain function. The CDR3 totals 16 residues. V trimming: 6 bases; J trimming: 0 bases; junction bases outside the gene matches: 8. The CDR3, as DNA: TGCGCCAGCAGACGAGGGACAGGGATGTACCAAGAGACCCAGTACTTC. Its protein is CASRRGTGMYQETQYF.

In its sample, this clone was seen a few times. The chain combines TRBV7-2 with TRBJ2-7; no reliable D call. Germline values: CDR1 SGHTA, CDR2 FQGNSA. The CDR3 spans 13 residues. Trimming took 1 base from V and 4 from J, leaving 8 bases between them. The CDR3 bases are TGTGCCAGCAGCTTAGGACACACTTACGAGCAGTACTTC. Its protein product is CASSLGHTYEQYF.

This clone appeared a single time. V and J are TRBV27 and TRBJ2-7; D is uncertain. The germline V and J ends were trimmed by 6 bases and 9 bases, with 12 bases remaining between them. CDR3 size: 11 residues. Germline values: CDR1 MNHEY, CDR2 SMNVEV (reference sequence). CDR3 protein: CASRTSSRQYF. DNA for the CDR3: TGTGCCAGCAGGACTTCTAGTCGGCAGTACTTC.

This clone showed up just a few times. The CDR3 nucleotides are TGTGCCAGCCGAACAGCCGCGAACACTGAAGCTTTCTTT. This sequence encodes CASRTAANTEAFF. The V call is TRBV6-6, the J call TRBJ1-1; D remains ambiguous. There are 13 residues in the CDR3. The germline CDR1 and CDR2 sequences are MNHNY and SVGAGI (reference sequence). V lost 8 bases to trimming and J lost 1 base, with 11 bases between them.

This clone has just a few counts. V gene TRBV30 combines with J gene TRBJ2-5; TRBD2 agrees at 7 bases. With 1 base clipped from V and 5 bases from J, the junction kept 7 bases outside the gene matches. Per the germline V gene, CDR1 is GTSNPN and CDR2 is SVGIG (reference sequence). This CDR3 spans 14 amino acids. The CDR3 sequence: CAWSGGGLQETQYF. The DNA for the CDR3 is TGTGCCTGGAGTGGGGGAGGGCTTCAGGAGACCCAGTACTTC. The full variable domain, with the rest looked up from reference TRBV30 and TRBJ2-5, is SQTIHQWPATLVQPVGSPLSLECTVEGTSNPNLYWYRQAAGRGLQLLFYSVGIGQISSEVPQNLSASRPQDRQFILSSKKLLLSDSGFYLCAWSGGGLQETQYFGPGTRLLVL.

This clone was found a few times. The sample holds other DNA sequences that translate to the same CDR3. The chain has TRBV28 and TRBJ1-5; 8 bases fit TRBD1. Germline V gives CDR1 MDHEN, CDR2 SYDVKM. V gave up 4 bases and J gave up 4 bases; unmatched junction bases: 3. This CDR3 contains 14 residues. CDR3 nucleotides: TGTGCCAGCAGTTCGGGGACAGGTAATCAGCCCCAGCATTTT. Its translation: CASSSGTGNQPQHF.

This clone was observed a few times. The V gene is TRBV6-5, the J gene TRBJ2-5; D ambiguous. In germline, CDR1 is MNHEY, CDR2 SVGAGI. The V gene lost 2 bases and the J gene lost 3 bases, with 7 bases spanning the gap. CDR3 size: 13 residues. For the CDR3, the DNA is TGTGCCAGCAGTTACCCCAGCGAAGAGACCCAGTACTTC. It specifies CASSYPSEETQYF.

This clone was counted between two and nine times. V gene TRBV28 combines with J gene TRBJ2-7, with a weak D call TRBD1 (6 bases). V lost 6 bases to trimming and J lost 2 bases, with 14 bases between them. Germline values: CDR1 MDHEN, CDR2 SYDVKM. CDR3 length equals 14 residues. The CDR3 DNA follows: TGTGCCAGCAGGGGTGGACAGTATGCCTACGAGCAGTACTTC. Protein product: CASRGGQYAYEQYF.